This entry concerns a single TCR beta chain. Its specificity is not known. The CDR3 runs 17 residues. CDR1 MNHEY and CDR2 SMNVEV come from the germline V gene (reference sequence). The V end lost 1 base, the J end lost 0 bases, and 13 bases lay between the germline ends. Clones were sequenced by immunoSEQ multiplex PCR, and TCRdb holds only the in-frame ones, with some missing. The sample contains about 62,000 clones, roughly four fifths of which appear only once. These data are taken from a study of a mutant IDH1 vaccine in newly diagnosed glioma. Time point reported: week 47, end of study. In every dose of vaccine, 300 ug of mutant IDH1 20-mer peptide was given alongside topical imiquimod.

The chain joins TRBV27 to TRBJ2-1; D is unresolved. The receptor's source is a man between 25 and 39 years old with glioma. The starting material was PBMCs, obtained from a glioma patient whose treatment included an IDH1 peptide vaccine. Here the CDR3 reads CASSLWRLVDSYNEQFF. CDR3 bases: TGTGCCAGCAGTTTATGGCGCCTAGTGGACTCCTACAATGAGCAGTTCTTC.